The sequence of this TCR beta chain was determined in a study of technical replicates of blood from a few donors. Method: immunoSEQ multiplex PCR; TCRdb's copy keeps in-frame clones and lacks some. The sample records some 67,000 clones, 98% being singletons. CDR1 is SGHNT, CDR2 YYREEE, per germline (reference sequence). V dropped 2 bases and J dropped 2; count of bases not matched to a gene: 2. The CDR3 has 15 residues. Sequencing used T cells isolated from PBMCs. The rearrangement links TRBV5-4 to TRBJ2-3; TRBD2 aligns across 10 bases. The origin of this receptor is a human donor in good health. CDR3 bases: TGTGCCAGCAGCTTACTAGCGGGACCCACAGATACGCAGTATTTT. It codes for CASSLLAGPTDTQYF.